Shown below are 8 T cell receptor beta chains from a single sample sequenced in a study of T cells in Graves' hyperthyroidism and ophthalmopathy. The CDR3 regions of TCR beta were amplified from RNA transcripts. The study used the HTBI primer set for a first-round RT-PCR of the TCR CDR3. Each CDR3 protein gets one entry after TCRdb re-called the multiplex PCR reads with MiXCR. The sample yields around 600,000 distinct CDR3 sequences, 15% to 17% seen once. Sequencing input: blood. Receptors originate from a woman aged 30 to 39 with Graves' hyperthyroidism.

The sample holds many counts of this clonotype. This chain connects TRBV2 to TRBJ2-7; no definite D call. Germline CDR1 is SNHLY and CDR2 is FYNNEI. The CDR3 length is 14 residues. Trimming removed 8 bases from V and 3 bases from J, with 17 bases in between. In DNA form, the CDR3 reads TGTGCCAGCGGGTGGTCGCCAAATAACTACGAGCAGTACTTC. It translates to CASGWSPNNYEQYF.

The V and J genes are TRBV20-1 and TRBJ1-2, with D hard to call. Germline V gene sequence: CDR1 DFQATT, CDR2 SNEGSKA (reference sequence). The CDR3 has 15 residues. Trimming pared 6 bases from V and 4 bases from J, leaving 21 bases between. CDR3 loop: CSASLRTSGIYGYTF. CDR3 coding DNA: TGCAGTGCGTCCCTAAGGACCTCGGGGATCTATGGCTACACCTTC.

The chain uses TRBV7-2 and TRBJ2-3; the match to TRBD2 covers 9 bases. Trimming removed 8 bases from V and 1 base from J; junction bases left unmatched: 16. The CDR3 has 18 residues. Germline CDR1 SGHTA, CDR2 FQGNSA. The CDR3 loop is CASSPLFSGSLGTDTQYF. The CDR3 DNA is TGTGCCAGCTCACCACTTTTTAGCGGGAGTTTGGGCACAGATACGCAGTATTTT. The whole variable domain, filled in from reference TRBV7-2 and TRBJ2-3, reads GAGVSQSPSNKVTEKGKDVELRCDPISGHTALYWYRQSLGQGLEFLIYFQGNSAPDKSGLPSDRFSAERTGGSVSTLTIQRTQQEDSAVYLCASSPLFSGSLGTDTQYFGPGTRLTVL.

This clonotype was seen repeatedly, ten times or more. The rearrangement joins TRBV30 to TRBJ1-3; TRBD1 might be the D (5 bases). The CDR3 has 14 residues. The germline V and J ends were trimmed by 4 bases and 2 bases, with 12 bases remaining between them. Germline V gene sequence: CDR1 GTSNPN, CDR2 SVGIG (reference sequence). Written as DNA, the CDR3 is TGTGCCTGGATATCGGGGGAGCCTGGAAACACCATATATTTT. Its translation: CAWISGEPGNTIYF.

The rearrangement links TRBV20-1 to TRBJ1-1, with D perhaps matching TRBD1 (5 bases). The CDR3 is made up of 14 amino acids. CDR1 and CDR2 (germline): DFQATT, SNEGSKA (reference sequence). V was shortened by 5 bases and J by 1 base, with 14 bases between the two germline ends. DNA for the CDR3: TGCAGTGCTCAATGGGGGTCTCAGAACACTGAAGCTTTCTTT. Amino acid sequence: CSAQWGSQNTEAFF.

This clonotype was detected many times. This chain connects TRBV6-1 to TRBJ1-5; D possibly corresponds to TRBD1 (5 bases). V lost 5 bases to trimming and J lost 7 bases, with 12 bases between them. The CDR3 loop spans 13 amino acids. Germline assignment: CDR1 MNHNS and CDR2 SASEGT. Here the CDR3 reads CASSRDSRQPQHF. CDR3 DNA sequence: TGTGCCAGCAGTCGAGACAGTCGACAGCCCCAGCATTTT.

V usage is TRBV9 and J usage is TRBJ1-1, with a possible D match to TRBD1 (6 bases). V was pared by 4 bases and J by 4 bases, with 20 bases between. There are 16 residues in the CDR3. Germline V lookup: CDR1 SGDLS, CDR2 YYNGEE. This CDR3 is CASSHHVEGGSTEAFF. The DNA for the CDR3 is TGTGCCAGCAGCCATCACGTCGAGGGGGGGAGCACTGAAGCTTTCTTT.

The sample holds many counts of this clonotype. The chain links TRBV12-3 or TRBV12-4 to TRBJ2-1; 8 nucleotides match TRBD1. This CDR3 has 14 amino acids. The ends lost 3 bases at V and 4 bases at J; junction bases unmatched: 2. DNA of the CDR3: TGTGCCAGCAGTTTGAGGACAGGGTACAATGAGCAGTTCTTC. It is translated as CASSLRTGYNEQFF.